This is a list of T cell receptor beta chains from one sample in a study of blood T cell repertoires in COVID-19. Method: immunoSEQ multiplex PCR; TCRdb's copy keeps in-frame clones and lacks some. Among a few hundred thousand clones listed, around 87% were seen once. The sample taken for sequencing was PBMCs or T cells enriched from blood (not recorded which). These receptors came from a man aged 25 to 40 who had recovered from COVID-19. The CDR3 runs from the conserved cysteine through the conserved F or W. Size is stated for part of the rows, as once, few or many counts, or as a class when the clone is expanded.

V,size,CDR3
TRBV2,NA,CASSVGGGSTEAFF
TRBV10-3,NA,CAISGGGPGQEDTEAFF
TRBV21-1,NA,CASSKGGGQKGINSPLHF
TRBV30,NA,CASLRGPTDVLTF
TRBV5-1,NA,CASSPRSSYNSPLHF
TRBV14,once,CASSPRDKGPYEQYF
TRBV7-9,NA,CASSATGTMDTQYF
TRBV29-1,few,CSVWEAYGYTF
TRBV19,NA,CASLGQGYGYTF
TRBV12-3/TRBV12-4,NA,CASSGQILTEAFF
TRBV7-2,NA,CASSLEMGQSYEQYF
TRBV19,NA,CASAGSSYNEQFF
TRBV7-9,NA,CASSLVTGDQPQHF
TRBV30,once,CAWNLYTGELFF
TRBV27,NA,CASSSIQGVTPREQYF
TRBV20-1,NA,CSASSRQGSGNTIYF